This T cell receptor (beta chain) was recovered during a study of regulatory T cells in long-lasting Graves disease. General study findings and limits: Segments TRBV28, TRBJ1-2 and TRBJ2-5 showed preferential usage in persistent disease.

This clonotype was found many times. The antigen remains undetermined. This CDR3 is built from 14 residues. Between the trimmed V and J ends, which lost 5 bases and 0 bases, there was a span of 9 bases. Regarding time point: newly diagnosed GD, antithyroid drugs for less than 3 months. PBMC-derived RNA was used for the TCR library. Nine milliliters of peripheral blood went into EDTA tubes. Both iRepertoire HTBI primers and Arm-PCR of CDR3 regions were used to build the TCR beta libraries. A single record per CDR3 protein comes from TCRdb applying MiXCR to the multiplex PCR reads. The repertoire holds over 350,000 distinct CDR3 sequences, with over 14% as singletons. This sample also belongs to another study, concerning T cells in Graves' hyperthyroidism and ophthalmopathy. That paper states: A first-round RT-PCR of the TCR CDR3 used the HTBI primer set.

This receptor was obtained from a woman aged 40 to 50 with Graves disease. The specimen comprised peripheral blood mononuclear cells (PBMCs), sampled at new diagnosis, from a patient treated with antithyroid drugs. This chain connects TRBV12-3 or TRBV12-4 to TRBJ2-3; D is unresolved. The CDR3 bases are TGTGCCAGCAGTCCCGGCGGTAGCACAGATACGCAGTATTTT. Its protein is CASSPGGSTDTQYF.